This TCR beta chain emerged from a study of cytomegalovirus exposure and HLA in healthy donors. As regards this clone: Its antigen remains unidentified.

Broader study findings: In a later analysis, specific HLA alleles were associated with 15,000 to 20,000 TCR beta sequences at a 0.05 false discovery rate. Later analysis revealed greater clonal expansion in HLA-associated TCR beta chains than in equally common others.

PCR was performed using 60 Vbeta and 13 Jbeta primers. Using immunoSEQ multiplex PCR, the repertoire was profiled, and TCRdb retains in-frame clones only, with some absent. The table has some 70,000 clones, around four fifths seen once; the top ten hold roughly 5%. Deletions cut 3 bases from V and 1 base from J, with 21 bases between. This CDR3 is 17 amino acids long. Germline CDR1 reads GTSNPN; CDR2 reads SVGIG (reference sequence). This rearrangement joins TRBV30 to TRBJ1-1, with D possibly TRBD1 on 5 matching bases. This receptor was identified in a male donor in good health and CMV-seropositive. Sequences were obtained from PBMCs. CDR3 sequence: CAWRGLGGAMKNTEAFF. CDR3 nucleotide sequence: TGTGCCTGGAGGGGGCTGGGAGGTGCAATGAAGAACACTGAAGCTTTCTTT.